Listed below are T cell receptor beta chains from one sample, sequenced in a study of blood T cell repertoires in COVID-19. Measured with immunoSEQ multiplex PCR; TCRdb has only the in-frame clones, and not every one. The repertoire holds 130,000 or so clones, with around nine tenths as singletons. The sample comprised peripheral blood. The receptors shown here come from a woman between 50 and 59 years old with acute or convalescent COVID-19. The CDR3 runs from the conserved cysteine through the conserved F or W. The D gene is left open where the match is weak. Size values are once, few and many counts, or a class for expanded clones, and some rows have none.

J gene,clone size,V gene,D gene,CDR3 length,CDR3 DNA,CDR3 protein
TRBJ2-5,few,TRBV9,TRBD2,20,TGTGCCAGCAGCGTAGTAGGAGGGGGCCCGGGACTAGCGGCCCAAGAGACCCAGTACTTC,CASSVVGGGPGLAAQETQYF
TRBJ2-1,.,TRBV24-1,.,17,TGTGCCACCAGTGATCCCGCGGAAGCGAGAGCCTACAATGAGCAGTTCTTC,CATSDPAEARAYNEQFF
TRBJ1-2,.,TRBV6-6,TRBD1,14,TGTGCCAGCAGTTATCCGGACAGGGACGATGGCTACACCTTC,CASSYPDRDDGYTF
TRBJ2-7,.,TRBV12-3/TRBV12-4,.,11,TGTGCCAGCAGTTCAGCCTACGAGCAGTACTTC,CASSSAYEQYF
TRBJ1-2,.,TRBV4-2,TRBD1,15,TGTGCCAGCAGCCAATACAGGGGGGTTGACTATGGCTACACCTTC,CASSQYRGVDYGYTF
TRBJ2-3,.,TRBV4-2,TRBD2,17,TGTGCCAGCAGCCAACTTATCCCGGGACTAACCACAGATACGCAGTATTTT,CASSQLIPGLTTDTQYF
TRBJ1-2,once,TRBV4-2,.,15,TGTGCCAGCAGCCAAGATCACAGGGAAAACTATGGCTACACCTTC,CASSQDHRENYGYTF
TRBJ2-3,.,TRBV6-5,.,13,TGTGCCAGCATAGCCGGGGTTGGAGATACGCAGTATTTT,CASIAGVGDTQYF
TRBJ2-7,.,TRBV19,.,14,TGTGCCAGTAGTCCCCGGGGGATCTCCTACGAGCAGTACTTC,CASSPRGISYEQYF
TRBJ1-5,.,TRBV30,TRBD1,14,TGTGCCTGGAGTGATGGGACAGATTATCAGCCCCAGCATTTT,CAWSDGTDYQPQHF
TRBJ1-5,.,TRBV6-1,TRBD1,16,TGTGCCAGCAGTGTTATCATGACAGGGGGATATCAGCCCCAGCATTTT,CASSVIMTGGYQPQHF
TRBJ2-3,.,TRBV6-4,TRBD1,14,TGTGCCAGCAGACAGACAGGGGCACCAGATACGCAGTATTTT,CASRQTGAPDTQYF
TRBJ1-6,.,TRBV2,.,14,TGTGCCAGCAGTGAAACTTTCTATAATTCACCCCTCCACTTT,CASSETFYNSPLHF
TRBJ2-7,.,TRBV30,.,12,TGTGCCTGGAGAGGACAGACCTACGAGCAGTACTTC,CAWRGQTYEQYF
TRBJ1-4,once,TRBV3-1/TRBV3-2,TRBD1,14,TGTGCCAGCAGCCGAGGACAGGGTAACGAAAAACTGTTTTTT,CASSRGQGNEKLFF
TRBJ1-2,.,TRBV29-1,TRBD1,13,TGCAGCGTGGCAGGGGGGACCAACTATGGCTACACCTTC,CSVAGGTNYGYTF
TRBJ1-1,.,TRBV5-1,.,15,TGCGCCAGCAGCTTGGTGGACAGCCTATACACTGAAGCTTTCTTT,CASSLVDSLYTEAFF
TRBJ1-1,once,TRBV5-4,.,13,TGTGCCAGCACCCTCCAGGGAGGAACTGAAGCTTTCTTT,CASTLQGGTEAFF
TRBJ1-1,.,TRBV6-5,TRBD1,15,TGTGCCAGCAGCTACCCGGGACAGGGTAGTCTAGGAGCTTTCTTT,CASSYPGQGSLGAFF